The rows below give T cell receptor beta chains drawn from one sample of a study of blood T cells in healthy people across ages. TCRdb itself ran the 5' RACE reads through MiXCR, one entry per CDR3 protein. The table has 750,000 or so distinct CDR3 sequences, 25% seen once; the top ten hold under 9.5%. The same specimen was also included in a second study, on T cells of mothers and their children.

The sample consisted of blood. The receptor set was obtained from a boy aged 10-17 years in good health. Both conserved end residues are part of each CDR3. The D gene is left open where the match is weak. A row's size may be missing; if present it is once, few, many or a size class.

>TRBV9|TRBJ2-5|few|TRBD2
CASSGPAGSGEETQYF
TGTGCCAGCAGCGGGCCCGCGGGGAGCGGGGAAGAGACCCAGTACTTC
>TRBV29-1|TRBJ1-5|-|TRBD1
CSVDGQGNQPQHF
TGCAGCGTTGATGGACAGGGTAACCAGCCCCAGCATTTT
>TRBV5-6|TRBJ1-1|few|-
CASSIGRSHEAFF
TGTGCCAGCAGCATAGGACGGTCCCACGAAGCTTTCTTT
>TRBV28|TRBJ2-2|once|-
CASSARMNTGELFF
TGTGCCAGCAGTGCACGAATGAACACCGGGGAGCTGTTTTTT
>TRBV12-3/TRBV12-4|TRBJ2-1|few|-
CASSLGGGRTMMVFF
TGTGCCAGCAGTTTGGGTGGGGGCAGAACAATGATGGTGTTCTTC
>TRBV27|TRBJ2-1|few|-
CASSSLGYNEQFF
TGTGCCAGCAGCTCCCTCGGGTACAATGAGCAGTTCTTC
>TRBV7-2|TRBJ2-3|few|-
CASSLLGVASTDTQYF
TGTGCCAGCAGCTTATTAGGGGTCGCCAGCACAGATACGCAGTATTTT
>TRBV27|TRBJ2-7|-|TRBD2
CASSPGLAGIYEQYF
TGTGCCAGCAGTCCGGGACTAGCGGGAATCTACGAGCAGTACTTC
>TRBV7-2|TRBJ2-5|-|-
CASSFRETWETQYF
TGTGCCAGCAGCTTCCGGGAGACTTGGGAGACCCAGTACTTC
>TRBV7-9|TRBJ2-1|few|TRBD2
CASSSTSGSSDEQFF
TGTGCCAGCAGTTCTACTAGCGGGAGTTCGGATGAGCAGTTCTTC
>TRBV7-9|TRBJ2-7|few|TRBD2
CASSPRGTSGGEQYF
TGTGCCAGCAGCCCCCGCGGGACCTCCGGGGGGGAGCAGTACTTC
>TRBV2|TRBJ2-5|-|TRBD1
CASSRPGGTGGDETQYF
TGTGCCAGCAGCCGACCAGGTGGAACAGGGGGCGATGAGACCCAGTACTTC
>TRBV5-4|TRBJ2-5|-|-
CASSLRDKETQYF
TGTGCCAGCAGCTTGCGGGACAAAGAGACCCAGTACTTC
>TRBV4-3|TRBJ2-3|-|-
CASSHPAAGSTDTQYF
TGCGCCAGCAGCCACCCTGCGGCCGGAAGCACAGATACGCAGTATTTT
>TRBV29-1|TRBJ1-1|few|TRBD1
CSTGQENTEAFF
TGCAGCACTGGACAGGAGAACACTGAAGCTTTCTTT
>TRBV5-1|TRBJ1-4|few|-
CASSNIGANEKLFF
TGCGCCAGCAGCAATATAGGGGCTAACGAAAAACTGTTTTTT
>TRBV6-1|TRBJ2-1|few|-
CASSDRSPVSYNEQFF
TGTGCCAGCAGTGATCGGTCGCCCGTCTCCTACAATGAGCAGTTCTTC
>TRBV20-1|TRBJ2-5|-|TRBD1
CSAIGRDRTLKGGETQYF
TGCAGTGCTATAGGCCGGGACAGAACCCTGAAAGGCGGGGAGACCCAGTACTTC
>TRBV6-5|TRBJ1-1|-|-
CASSYEESGTEAFF
TGTGCCAGCAGTTACGAGGAATCCGGCACTGAAGCTTTCTTT
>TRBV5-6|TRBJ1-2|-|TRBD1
CASSPGGQNYGYTF
TGTGCCAGCAGCCCGGGGGGACAGAACTATGGCTACACCTTC
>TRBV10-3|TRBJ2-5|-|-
CAISDVAHQETQYF
TGTGCCATCAGTGACGTAGCACACCAAGAGACCCAGTACTTC
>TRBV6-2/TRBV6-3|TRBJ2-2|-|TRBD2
CASSYSTSGAANTGELFF
TGTGCCAGCAGTTACTCGACCAGCGGGGCAGCGAACACCGGGGAGCTGTTTTTT
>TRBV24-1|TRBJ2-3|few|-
CATSDTGQGDTQYF
TGTGCCACCAGTGATACGGGACAAGGGGATACGCAGTATTTT